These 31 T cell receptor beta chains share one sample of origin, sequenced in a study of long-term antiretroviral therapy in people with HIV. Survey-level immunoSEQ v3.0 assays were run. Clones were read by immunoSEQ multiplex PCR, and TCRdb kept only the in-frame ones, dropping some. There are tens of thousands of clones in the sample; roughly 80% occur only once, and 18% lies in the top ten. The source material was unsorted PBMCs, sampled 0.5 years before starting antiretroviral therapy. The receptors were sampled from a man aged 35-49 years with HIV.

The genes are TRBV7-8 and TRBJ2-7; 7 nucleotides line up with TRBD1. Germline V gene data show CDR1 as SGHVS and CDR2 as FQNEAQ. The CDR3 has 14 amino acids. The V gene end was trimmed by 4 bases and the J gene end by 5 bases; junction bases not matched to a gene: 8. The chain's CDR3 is CASSSDRASDEQYF. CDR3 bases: TGTGCCAGCAGCTCTGACAGGGCGTCGGACGAGCAGTACTTC.

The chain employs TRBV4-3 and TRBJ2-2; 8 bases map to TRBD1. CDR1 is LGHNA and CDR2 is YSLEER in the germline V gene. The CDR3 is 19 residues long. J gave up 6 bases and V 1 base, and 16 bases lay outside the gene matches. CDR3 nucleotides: TGCGCCAGCAGCCAAGTGGGGCGGGTAGGACAGGGTTTCCCCGGGGAGCTGTTTTTT. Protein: CASSQVGRVGQGFPGELFF.

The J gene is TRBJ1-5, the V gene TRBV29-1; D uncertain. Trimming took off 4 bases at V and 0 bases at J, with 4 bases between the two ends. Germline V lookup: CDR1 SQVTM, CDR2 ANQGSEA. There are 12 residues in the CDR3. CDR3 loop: CSVASSNQPQHF. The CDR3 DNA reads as TGCAGCGTTGCGAGTAGCAATCAGCCCCAGCATTTT.

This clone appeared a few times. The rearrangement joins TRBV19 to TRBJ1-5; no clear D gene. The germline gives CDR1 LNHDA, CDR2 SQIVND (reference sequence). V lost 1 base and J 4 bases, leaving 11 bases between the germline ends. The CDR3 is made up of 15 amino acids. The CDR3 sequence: CASSIGQTPNQPQHF. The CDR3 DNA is TGTGCCAGTAGTATAGGCCAAACTCCTAATCAGCCCCAGCATTTT.

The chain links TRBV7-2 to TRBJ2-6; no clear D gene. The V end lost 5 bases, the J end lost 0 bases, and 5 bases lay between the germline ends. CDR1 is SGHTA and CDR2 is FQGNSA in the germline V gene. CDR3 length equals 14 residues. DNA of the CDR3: TGTGCCAGCAGCCCGGACTCTGGGGCCAACGTCCTGACTTTC. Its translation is CASSPDSGANVLTF.

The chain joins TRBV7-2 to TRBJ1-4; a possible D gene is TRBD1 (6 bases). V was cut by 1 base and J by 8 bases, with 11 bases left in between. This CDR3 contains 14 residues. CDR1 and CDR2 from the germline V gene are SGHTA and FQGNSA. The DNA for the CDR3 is TGTGCCAGCAGCTTAGGTCGAGGGGGGGAAAAACTGTTTTTT. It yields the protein CASSLGRGGEKLFF.

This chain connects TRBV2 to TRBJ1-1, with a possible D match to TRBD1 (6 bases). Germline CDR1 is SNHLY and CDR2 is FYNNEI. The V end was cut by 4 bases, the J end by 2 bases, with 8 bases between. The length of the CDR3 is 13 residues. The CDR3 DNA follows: TGTGCCAGCAGTGCACAGGGAAACACTGAAGCTTTCTTT. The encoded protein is CASSAQGNTEAFF. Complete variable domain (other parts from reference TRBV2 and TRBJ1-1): EPEVTQTPSHQVTQMGQEVILRCVPISNHLYFYWYRQILGQKVEFLVSFYNNEISEKSEIFDDQFSVERPDGSNFTLKIRSTKLEDSAMYFCASSAQGNTEAFFGQGTRLTVV.

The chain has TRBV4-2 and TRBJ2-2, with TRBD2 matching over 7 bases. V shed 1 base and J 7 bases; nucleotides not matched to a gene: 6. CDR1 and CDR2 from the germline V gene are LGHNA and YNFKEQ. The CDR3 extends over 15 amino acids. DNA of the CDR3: TGTGCCAGCAGCCAAGGAGTTGCGGGGGTCGGGGAGCTGTTTTTT. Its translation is CASSQGVAGVGELFF.

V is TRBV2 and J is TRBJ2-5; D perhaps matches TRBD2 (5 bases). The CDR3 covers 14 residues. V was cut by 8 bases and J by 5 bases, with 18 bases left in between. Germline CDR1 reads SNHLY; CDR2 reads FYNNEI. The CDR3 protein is CASFGGQTGETQYF. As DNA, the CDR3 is TGTGCCAGCTTTGGAGGTCAAACCGGGGAGACCCAGTACTTC.

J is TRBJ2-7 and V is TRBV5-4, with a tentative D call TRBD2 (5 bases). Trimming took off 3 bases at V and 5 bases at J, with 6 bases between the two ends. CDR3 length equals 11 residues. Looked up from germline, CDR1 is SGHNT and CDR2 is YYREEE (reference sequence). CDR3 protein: CASSSGDEQYF. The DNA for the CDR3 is TGTGCCAGCAGCTCCGGGGACGAGCAGTACTTC.

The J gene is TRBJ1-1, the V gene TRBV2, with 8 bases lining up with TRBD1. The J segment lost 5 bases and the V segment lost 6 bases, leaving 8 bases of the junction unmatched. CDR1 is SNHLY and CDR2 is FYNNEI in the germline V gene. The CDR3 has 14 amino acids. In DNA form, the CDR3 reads TGTGCCAGCAGAGACGACAGGGGAGGTACTGAAGCTTTCTTT. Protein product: CASRDDRGGTEAFF.

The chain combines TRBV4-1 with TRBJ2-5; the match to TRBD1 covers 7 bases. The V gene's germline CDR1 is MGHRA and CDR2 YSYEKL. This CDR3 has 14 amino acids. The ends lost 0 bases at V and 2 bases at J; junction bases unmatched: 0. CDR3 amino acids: CASSQETGQETQYF. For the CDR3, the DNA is TGCGCCAGCAGCCAAGAGACAGGGCAAGAGACCCAGTACTTC.

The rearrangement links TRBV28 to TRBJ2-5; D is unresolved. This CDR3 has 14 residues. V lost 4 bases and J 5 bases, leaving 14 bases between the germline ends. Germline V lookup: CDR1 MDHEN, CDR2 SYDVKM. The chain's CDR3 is CASSSTRFRETQYF. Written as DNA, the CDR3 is TGTGCCAGCAGTTCCACACGGTTTCGGGAGACCCAGTACTTC. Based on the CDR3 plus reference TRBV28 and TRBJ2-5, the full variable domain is DVKVTQSSRYLVKRTGEKVFLECVQDMDHENMFWYRQDPGLGLRLIYFSYDVKMKEKGDIPEGYSVSREKKERFSLILESASTNQTSMYLCASSSTRFRETQYFGPGTRLLVL.

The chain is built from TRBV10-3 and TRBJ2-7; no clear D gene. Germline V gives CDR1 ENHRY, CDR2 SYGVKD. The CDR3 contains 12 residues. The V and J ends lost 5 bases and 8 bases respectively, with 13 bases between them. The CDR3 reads CAISSPAQQQYF. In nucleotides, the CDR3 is TGTGCCATCAGTTCTCCGGCCCAGCAGCAGTACTTC.

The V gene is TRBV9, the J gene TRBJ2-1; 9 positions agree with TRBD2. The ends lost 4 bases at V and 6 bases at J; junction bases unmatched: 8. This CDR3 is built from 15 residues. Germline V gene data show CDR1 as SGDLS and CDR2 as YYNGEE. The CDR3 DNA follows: TGTGCCAGCAGCCCTGGAGGTAGCGGGGGCAATGAGCAGTTCTTC. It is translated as CASSPGGSGGNEQFF.

The CDR3 loop is CASSFRLGEDGYGYTF. DNA for the CDR3: TGTGCCAGCAGCTTCCGATTGGGGGAGGATGGATATGGCTACACCTTC. The V gene is TRBV9, the J gene TRBJ1-2, with D possibly matching TRBD1 (5 bases). Germline V gene data show CDR1 as SGDLS and CDR2 as YYNGEE. Trimming cost V 4 bases and J 5 bases, with 21 bases left between them. This CDR3 has 16 amino acids.

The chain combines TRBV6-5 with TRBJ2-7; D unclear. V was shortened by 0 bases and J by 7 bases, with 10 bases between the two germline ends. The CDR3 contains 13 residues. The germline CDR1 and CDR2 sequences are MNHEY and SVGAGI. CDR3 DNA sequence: TGTGCCAGCAGTTACTCCCTGAAGGGTGAGCAGTACTTC. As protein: CASSYSLKGEQYF.

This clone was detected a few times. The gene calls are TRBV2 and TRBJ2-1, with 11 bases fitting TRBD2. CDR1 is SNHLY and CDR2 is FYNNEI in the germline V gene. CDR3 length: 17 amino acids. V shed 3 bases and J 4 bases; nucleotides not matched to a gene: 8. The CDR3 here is CASSDLALAGGYNEQFF. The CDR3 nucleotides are TGTGCCAGCAGTGATCTCGCCCTAGCGGGGGGTTACAATGAGCAGTTCTTC.

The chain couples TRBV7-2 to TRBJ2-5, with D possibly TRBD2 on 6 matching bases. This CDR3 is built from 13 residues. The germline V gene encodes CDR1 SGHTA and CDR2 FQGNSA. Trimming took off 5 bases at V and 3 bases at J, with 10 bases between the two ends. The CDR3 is CASSRGVKETQYF. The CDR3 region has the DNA TGTGCCAGCAGCCGCGGGGTTAAAGAGACCCAGTACTTC.

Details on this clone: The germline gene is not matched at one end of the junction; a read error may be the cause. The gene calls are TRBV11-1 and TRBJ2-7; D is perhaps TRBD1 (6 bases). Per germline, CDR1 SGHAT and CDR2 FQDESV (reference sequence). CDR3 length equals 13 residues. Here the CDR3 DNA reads TGTGCCAGCAGCACCCCCTCCCAGGGGAGCCCGGACTTC. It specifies CASSTPSQGSPDF.

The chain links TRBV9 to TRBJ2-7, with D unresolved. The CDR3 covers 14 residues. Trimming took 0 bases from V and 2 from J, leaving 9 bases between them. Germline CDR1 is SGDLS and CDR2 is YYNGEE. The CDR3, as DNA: TGTGCCAGCAGCGTAGAACCCGGAACCTACGAGCAGTACTTC. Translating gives CASSVEPGTYEQYF.

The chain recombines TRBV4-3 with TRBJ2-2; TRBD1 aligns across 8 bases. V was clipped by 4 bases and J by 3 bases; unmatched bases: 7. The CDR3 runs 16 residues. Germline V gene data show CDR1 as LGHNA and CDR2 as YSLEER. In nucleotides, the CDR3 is TGCGCCAGCAGCCCCAGCGCACAGGGGGACACCGGGGAGCTGTTTTTT. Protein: CASSPSAQGDTGELFF.

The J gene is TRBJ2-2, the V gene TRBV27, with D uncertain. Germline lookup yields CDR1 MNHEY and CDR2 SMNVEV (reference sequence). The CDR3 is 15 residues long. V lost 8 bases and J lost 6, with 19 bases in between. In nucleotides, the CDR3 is TGTGCCAGCGCCGGTTCGGTACGAAAGGCCGGGGAGCTGTTTTTT. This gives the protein CASAGSVRKAGELFF.

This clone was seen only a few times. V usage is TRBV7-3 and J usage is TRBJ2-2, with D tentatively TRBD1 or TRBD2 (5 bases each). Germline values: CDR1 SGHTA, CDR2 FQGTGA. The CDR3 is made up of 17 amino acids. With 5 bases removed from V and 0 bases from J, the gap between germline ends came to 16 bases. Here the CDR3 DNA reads TGTGCCAGCAGCCCAAAGCCCGGGACCTCGAACACCGGGGAGCTGTTTTTT. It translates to CASSPKPGTSNTGELFF. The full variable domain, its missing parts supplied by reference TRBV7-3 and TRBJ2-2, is GAGVSQTPSNKVTEKGKYVELRCDPISGHTALYWYRQSLGQGPEFLIYFQGTGAADDSGLPNDRFFAVRPEGSVSTLKIQRTERGDSAVYLCASSPKPGTSNTGELFFGEGSRLTVL.

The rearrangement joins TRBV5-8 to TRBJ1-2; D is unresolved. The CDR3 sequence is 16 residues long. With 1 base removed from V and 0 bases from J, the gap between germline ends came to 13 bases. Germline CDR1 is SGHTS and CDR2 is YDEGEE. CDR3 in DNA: TGTGCCAGCAGCTTGCGGTCAGGACGTGCTAACTATGGCTACACCTTC. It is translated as CASSLRSGRANYGYTF. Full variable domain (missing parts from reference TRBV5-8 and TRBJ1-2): EAGVTQSPTHLIKTRGQQATLRCSPISGHTSVYWYQQALGLGLQFLLWYDEGEERNRGNFPPRFSGRQFPNYSSELNVNALELEDSALYLCASSLRSGRANYGYTFGSGTRLTVV.

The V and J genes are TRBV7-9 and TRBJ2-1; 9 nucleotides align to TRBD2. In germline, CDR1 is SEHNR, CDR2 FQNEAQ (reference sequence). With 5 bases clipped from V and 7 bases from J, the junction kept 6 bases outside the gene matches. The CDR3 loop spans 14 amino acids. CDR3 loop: CASSHSGGPNEQFF. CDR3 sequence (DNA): TGTGCCAGCAGCCACAGCGGGGGGCCGAATGAGCAGTTCTTC.

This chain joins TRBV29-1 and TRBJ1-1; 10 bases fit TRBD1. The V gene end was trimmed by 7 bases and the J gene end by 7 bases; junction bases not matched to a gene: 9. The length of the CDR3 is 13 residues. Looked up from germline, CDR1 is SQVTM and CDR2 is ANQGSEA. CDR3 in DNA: TGCAGCGCGTGCCCCGGGACAGGGGTTGAAGCTTTCTTT. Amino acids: CSACPGTGVEAFF.

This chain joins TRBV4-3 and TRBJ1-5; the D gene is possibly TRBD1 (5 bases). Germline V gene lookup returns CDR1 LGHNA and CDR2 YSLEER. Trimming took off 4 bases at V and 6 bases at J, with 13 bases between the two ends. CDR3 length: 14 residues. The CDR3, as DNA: TGCGCCAGCAGCCTATGGAACGGGGGTCAGCCCCAGCATTTT. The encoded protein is CASSLWNGGQPQHF.

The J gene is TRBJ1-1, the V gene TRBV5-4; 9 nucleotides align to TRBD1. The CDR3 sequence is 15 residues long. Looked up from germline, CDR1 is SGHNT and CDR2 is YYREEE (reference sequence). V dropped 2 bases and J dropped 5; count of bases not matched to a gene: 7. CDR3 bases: TGTGCCAGCAGCTTATCAGACAGGGGGGGAACTGAAGCTTTCTTT. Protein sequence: CASSLSDRGGTEAFF.

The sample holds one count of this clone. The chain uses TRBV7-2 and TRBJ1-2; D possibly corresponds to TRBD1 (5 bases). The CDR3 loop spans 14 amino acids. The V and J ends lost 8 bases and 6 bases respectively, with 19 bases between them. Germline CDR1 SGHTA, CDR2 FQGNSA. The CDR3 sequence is CASSLAGGFDGYTF. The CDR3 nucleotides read TGTGCCAGCTCCCTGGCCGGGGGGTTTGATGGCTACACCTTC.

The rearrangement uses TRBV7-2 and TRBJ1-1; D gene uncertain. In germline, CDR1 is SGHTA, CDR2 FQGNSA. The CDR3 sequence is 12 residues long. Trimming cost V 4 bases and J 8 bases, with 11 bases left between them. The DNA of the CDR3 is TGTGCCAGCAGCTCCAGTGGGGTAGAAGCTTTCTTT. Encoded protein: CASSSSGVEAFF.